The present T cell receptor beta chain was sequenced within a study of CD8 T cells in Susac syndrome. Random hexamers were used to reverse transcribe an amount of about 0.45 to 1 ug RNA. MiXCR, run by TCRdb on the immunoSEQ multiplex PCR reads, gives a single entry per CDR3 protein. Counted here are about 150,000 distinct CDR3 sequences, around 90% occurring once; the ten biggest clones make up under 0.085%. This CDR3 contains 13 residues. The germline gives CDR1 SGHKS, CDR2 YYEKEE (reference sequence). The V gene lost 4 bases and the J gene lost 3 bases, with 11 bases spanning the gap. This TCR was recovered from a human donor in good health. Sequencing input: CD4+ T cells from PBMCs. The chain joins TRBV5-5 to TRBJ2-7, with unresolved D. The CDR3 protein is CASSPSIIYEQYF. CDR3 nucleotides: TGTGCCAGCAGCCCGTCCATAATCTACGAGCAGTACTTC.